This T cell receptor (beta chain) comes out of a study of blood T cell repertoires in COVID-19. Across the whole study: Material from acute and convalescent COVID-19 was sourced from the United States, Italy and Spain.

Original processing methods: Reference gene primer amplification gave nucleated cell count estimates. The data were produced by immunoSEQ multiplex PCR, yet TCRdb's version contains in-frame clones alone and is incomplete. That table furnishes V, J and clone size, whereas the DNA furnished D and trimming. The sample records about 91,000 clones, approximately 80% being singletons. The CDR3 is made up of 15 amino acids. Germline trimming cut 3 bases from V and 4 bases from J; bases unmatched to any gene: 5. CDR1 is MNHEY and CDR2 is SMNVEV in the germline V gene (reference sequence). The V and J genes are TRBV27 and TRBJ1-1, with 10 bases lining up with TRBD1. The sequenced sample consisted of peripheral blood. The source of this sequence is a man in his 70s with acute or convalescent COVID-19. DNA for the CDR3: TGTGCCAGCAGTTTGGACAGGGGGTGGGGCACTGAAGCTTTCTTT. Its translation: CASSLDRGWGTEAFF.